The clone carrying this TCR beta chain occurred many times. The germline V and J ends were trimmed by 7 bases and 7 bases, with 17 bases remaining between them. Germline values: CDR1 MNHNS, CDR2 SASEGT. The CDR3 is made up of 14 amino acids. This specimen belongs to a study of T cells in Graves' hyperthyroidism and ophthalmopathy. It was RNA transcripts that yielded the amplified TCR beta CDR3 regions. Using the HTBI primer set, a first-round RT-PCR was run on the TCR CDR3. Each CDR3 protein gets one entry after TCRdb re-called the multiplex PCR reads with MiXCR. This table has 400,000 to 550,000 distinct CDR3 sequences, over 13% appearing once.

The sequenced sample consisted of blood. This receptor was obtained from a woman younger than 30 with Graves' hyperthyroidism. The chain recombines TRBV6-1 with TRBJ2-4; either TRBD1 or TRBD2 may supply D (5 bases each). CDR3 protein: CASTLTTGPNIQYF. CDR3 nucleotides: TGTGCCAGCACCTTGACGACGGGACCGAACATTCAGTACTTC.